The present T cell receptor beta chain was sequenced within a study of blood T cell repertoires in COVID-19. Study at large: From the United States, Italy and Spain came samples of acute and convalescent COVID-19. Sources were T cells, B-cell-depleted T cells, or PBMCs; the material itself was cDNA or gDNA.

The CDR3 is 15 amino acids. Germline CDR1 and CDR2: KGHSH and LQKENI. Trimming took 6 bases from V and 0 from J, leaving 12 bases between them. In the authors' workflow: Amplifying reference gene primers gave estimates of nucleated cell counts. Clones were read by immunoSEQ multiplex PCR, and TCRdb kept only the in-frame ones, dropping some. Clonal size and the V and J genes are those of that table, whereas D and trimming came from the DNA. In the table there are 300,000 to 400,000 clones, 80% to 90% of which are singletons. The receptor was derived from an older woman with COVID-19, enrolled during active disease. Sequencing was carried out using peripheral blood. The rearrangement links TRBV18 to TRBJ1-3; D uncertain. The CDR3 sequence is CASSQAGSSGNTIYF. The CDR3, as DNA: TGTGCCAGCTCTCAGGCCGGTAGCTCTGGAAACACCATATATTTT.